The sequence of this T cell receptor (beta chain) was determined in a study of cytomegalovirus exposure and HLA in healthy donors. About the study: The platform used for the 120 or so validation repertoires matched that of the roughly 700 first-cohort repertoires, a later analysis reported. Overall study findings and caveats: Reported results showed that the classifier diagnosed cytomegalovirus status with high specificity and sensitivity. In vitro testing confirmed three CMV-associated chains as specific for CMV antigens.

Using immunoSEQ multiplex PCR, the repertoire was profiled, and TCRdb retains in-frame clones only, with some absent. In the table there are around 160,000 clones, 88% of which are singletons. As concerns this clone: Its antigen is still unknown.

V was trimmed by 2 bases and J by 3 bases, leaving 12 bases between them. This CDR3 is 15 amino acids long. Per germline, CDR1 SGHKS and CDR2 YYEKEE (reference sequence). The chain has TRBV5-5 and TRBJ2-1, with D unresolved. The source is a man younger than 30 in good health and CMV-seronegative. Sequenced material: PBMCs. The CDR3 loop reads CASSLDAARYNEQFF. CDR3 in DNA: TGTGCCAGCAGCTTAGACGCGGCTCGCTACAATGAGCAGTTCTTC. The entire variable domain, with the rest obtained from reference TRBV5-5 and TRBJ2-1, is as follows: DAGVTQSPTHLIKTRGQQVTLRCSPISGHKSVSWYQQVLGQGPQFIFQYYEKEERGRGNFPDRFSARQFPNYSSELNVNALLLGDSALYLCASSLDAARYNEQFFGPGTRLTVL.